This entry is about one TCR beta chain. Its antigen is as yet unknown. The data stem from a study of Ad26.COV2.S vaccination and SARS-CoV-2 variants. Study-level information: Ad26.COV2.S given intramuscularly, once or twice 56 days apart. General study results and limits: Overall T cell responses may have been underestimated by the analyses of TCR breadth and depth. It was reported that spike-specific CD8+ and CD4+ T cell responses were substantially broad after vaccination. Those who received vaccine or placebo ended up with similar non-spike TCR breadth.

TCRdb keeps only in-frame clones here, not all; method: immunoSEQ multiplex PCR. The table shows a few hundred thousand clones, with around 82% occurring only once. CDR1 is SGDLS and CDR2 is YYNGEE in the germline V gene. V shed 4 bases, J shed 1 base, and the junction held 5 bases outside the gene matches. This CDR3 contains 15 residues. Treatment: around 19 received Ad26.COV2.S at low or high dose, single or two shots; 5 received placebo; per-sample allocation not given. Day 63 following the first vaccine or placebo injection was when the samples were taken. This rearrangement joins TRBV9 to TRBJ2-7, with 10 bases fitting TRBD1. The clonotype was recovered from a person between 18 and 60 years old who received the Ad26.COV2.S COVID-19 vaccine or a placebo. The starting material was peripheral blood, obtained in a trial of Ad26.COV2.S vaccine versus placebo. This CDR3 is CASSTGQGRSYEQYF. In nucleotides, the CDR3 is TGTGCCAGCAGCACGGGACAGGGGCGTTCCTACGAGCAGTACTTC.